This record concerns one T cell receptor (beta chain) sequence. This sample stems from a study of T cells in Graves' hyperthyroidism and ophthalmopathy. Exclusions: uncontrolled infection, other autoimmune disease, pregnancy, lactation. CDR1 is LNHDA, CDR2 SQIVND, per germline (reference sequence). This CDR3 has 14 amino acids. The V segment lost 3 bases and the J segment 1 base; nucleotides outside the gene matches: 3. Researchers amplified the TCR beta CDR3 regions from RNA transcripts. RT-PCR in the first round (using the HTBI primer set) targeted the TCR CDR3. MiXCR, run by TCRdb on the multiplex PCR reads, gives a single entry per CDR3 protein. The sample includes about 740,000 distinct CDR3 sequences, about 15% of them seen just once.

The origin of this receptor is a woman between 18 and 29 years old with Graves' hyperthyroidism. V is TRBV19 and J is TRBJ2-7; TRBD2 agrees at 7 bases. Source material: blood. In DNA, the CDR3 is TGTGCCAGTAGTATCAGCGGGGCTTCCTACGAGCAGTACTTC. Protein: CASSISGASYEQYF. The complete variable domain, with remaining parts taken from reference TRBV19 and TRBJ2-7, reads DGGITQSPKYLFRKEGQNVTLSCEQNLNHDAMYWYRQDPGQGLRLIYYSQIVNDFQKGDIAEGYSVSREKKESFPLTVTSAQKNPTAFYLCASSISGASYEQYFGPGTRLTVT.